This T cell receptor beta chain was identified in a study of T cells after yellow fever vaccination. Study-wide findings and caveats: Booster sampling recovered most clones from primary vaccination (96% CD4, roughly 86% CD8).

TCR cDNA was made by 5'RACE template switching, adding a universal primer site and UMIs. Each CDR3 protein is one row after TCRdb ran MiXCR on the 5' RACE reads. This repertoire shows more than 300,000 distinct CDR3 sequences, about 10% found once; its top ten account for less than 3.5%. Details on this clonotype: Its antigen is still unknown.

CDR1 and CDR2 (germline): MGHRA, YSYEKL. CDR3 length equals 13 residues. V was shortened by 0 bases and J by 4 bases, with 5 bases between the two germline ends. The sequence was obtained from a man in his late teens or twenties who received the YFV17D yellow fever vaccine. The sample in question was CD4+ T cells sorted from PBMCs, obtained 45 days after the yellow fever booster vaccination. V is TRBV4-1 and J is TRBJ2-3, with unresolved D. DNA for the CDR3: TGCGCCAGCAGCCAAGAAGGCCCAGATACGCAGTATTTT. It is translated as CASSQEGPDTQYF.